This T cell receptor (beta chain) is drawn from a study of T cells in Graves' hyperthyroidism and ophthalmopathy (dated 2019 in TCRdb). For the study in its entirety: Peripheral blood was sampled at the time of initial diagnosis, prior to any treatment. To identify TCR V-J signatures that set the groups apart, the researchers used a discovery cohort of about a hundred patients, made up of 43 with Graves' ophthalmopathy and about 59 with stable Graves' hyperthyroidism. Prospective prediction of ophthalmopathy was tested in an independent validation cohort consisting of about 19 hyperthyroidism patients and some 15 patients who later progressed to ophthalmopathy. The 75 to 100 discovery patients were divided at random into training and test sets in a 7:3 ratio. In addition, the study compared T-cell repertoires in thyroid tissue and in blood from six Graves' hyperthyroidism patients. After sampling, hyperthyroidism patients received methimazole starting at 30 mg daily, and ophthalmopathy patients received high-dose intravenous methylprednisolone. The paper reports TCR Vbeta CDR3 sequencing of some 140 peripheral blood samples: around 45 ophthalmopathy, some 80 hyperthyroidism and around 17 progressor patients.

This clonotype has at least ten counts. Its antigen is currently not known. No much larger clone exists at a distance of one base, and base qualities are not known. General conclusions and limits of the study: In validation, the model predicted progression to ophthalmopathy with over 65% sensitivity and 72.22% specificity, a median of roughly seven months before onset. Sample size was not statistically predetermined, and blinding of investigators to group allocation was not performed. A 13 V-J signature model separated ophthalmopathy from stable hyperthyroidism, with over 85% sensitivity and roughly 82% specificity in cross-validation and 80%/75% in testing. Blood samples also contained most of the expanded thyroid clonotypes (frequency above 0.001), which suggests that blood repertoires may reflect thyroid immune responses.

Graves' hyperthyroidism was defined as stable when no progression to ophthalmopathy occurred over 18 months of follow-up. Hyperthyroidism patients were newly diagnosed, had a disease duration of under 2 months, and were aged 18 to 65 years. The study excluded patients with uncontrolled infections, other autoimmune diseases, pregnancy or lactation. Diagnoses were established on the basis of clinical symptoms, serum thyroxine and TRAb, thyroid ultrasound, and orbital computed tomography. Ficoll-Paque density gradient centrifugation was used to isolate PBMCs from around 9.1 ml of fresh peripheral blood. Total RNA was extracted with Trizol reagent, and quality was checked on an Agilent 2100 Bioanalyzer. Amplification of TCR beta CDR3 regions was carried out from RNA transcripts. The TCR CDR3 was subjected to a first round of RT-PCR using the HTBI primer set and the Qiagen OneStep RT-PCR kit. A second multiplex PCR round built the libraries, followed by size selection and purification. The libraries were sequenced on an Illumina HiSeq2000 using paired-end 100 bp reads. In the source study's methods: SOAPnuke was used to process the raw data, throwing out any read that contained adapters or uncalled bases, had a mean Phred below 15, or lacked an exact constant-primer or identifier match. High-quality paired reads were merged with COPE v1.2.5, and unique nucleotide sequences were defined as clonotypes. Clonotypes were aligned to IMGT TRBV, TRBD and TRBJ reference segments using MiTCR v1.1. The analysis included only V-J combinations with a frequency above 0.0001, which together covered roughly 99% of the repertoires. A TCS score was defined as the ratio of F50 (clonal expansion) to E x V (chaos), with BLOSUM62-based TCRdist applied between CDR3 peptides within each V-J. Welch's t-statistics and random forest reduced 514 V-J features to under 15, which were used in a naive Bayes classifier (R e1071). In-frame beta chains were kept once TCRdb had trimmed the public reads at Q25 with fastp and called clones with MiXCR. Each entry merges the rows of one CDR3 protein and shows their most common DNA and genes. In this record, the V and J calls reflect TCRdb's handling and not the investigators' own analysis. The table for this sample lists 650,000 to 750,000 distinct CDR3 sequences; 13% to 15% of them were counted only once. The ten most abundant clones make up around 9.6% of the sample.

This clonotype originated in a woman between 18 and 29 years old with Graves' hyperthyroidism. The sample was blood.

The DNA sequence follows: TGTGCCAGCAGTTTATCACAGGTTGGTGAAGCTTTCTTT. Its protein is CASSLSQVGEAFF. This chain joins TRBV12-3 or TRBV12-4 to TRBJ1-1; the D gene is possibly TRBD1, with 5 bases matching. V is reduced by 2 bases and J by 7 bases, leaving a spacing of 11 bases between them. The CDR3 runs 13 amino acids, cysteine and phenylalanine included. The CDR3 DNA has 39 bases and is translated from base 1.